Each of the 27 T cell receptor beta chains below was sequenced from the same sample in a study of T cell changes during pregnancy in multiple sclerosis (dated by TCRdb to the late 2010s). Libraries were built with the immunoSEQ multiplex PCR assay. The immuneACCESS repertoire file appears here via TCRdb, limited to in-frame rearrangements. These files lack a portion of the clones; in checked studies, under half of the deficit traces to unresolved V genes, and the cause of the others is not known. The sample has fewer than 130,000 clones on record, roughly 92% of them singletons. In total, the top ten clones hold approximately 3.7% of the sample. Sequencing was performed on peripheral blood, taken after pregnancy. These receptors were taken from a female donor with multiple sclerosis, enrolled in a pregnancy study.

CDR3 coding DNA: TGTGCCAGCAGCTCACCCGGGGGGGCCGTAAATGAGCAGTTCTTC. The encoded protein is CASSSPGGAVNEQFF. This chain links TRBV7-3 with TRBJ2-1; 8 bases align to TRBD2. V lost 4 bases and J lost 7; bases outside the gene matches: 9. This CDR3 is built from 15 residues. The germline CDR1 and CDR2 sequences are SGHTA and FQGTGA.

J is TRBJ2-2 and V is TRBV13; D possibly corresponds to TRBD2 (6 bases). Trimming cost V 2 bases and J 4 bases, with 17 bases left between them. CDR1 is PRHDT, CDR2 FYEKMQ, per germline (reference sequence). The CDR3 runs to 17 residues. As DNA, the CDR3 is TGTGCCAGCAGCTTACCGCAAGGGGCGCGGGGCACCGGGGAGCTGTTTTTT. It specifies CASSLPQGARGTGELFF.

This rearrangement joins TRBV5-1 to TRBJ1-1; 7 nucleotides align to TRBD1. V trimming: 3 bases; J trimming: 2 bases; junction bases outside the gene matches: 7. From germline, CDR1 is SGHRS and CDR2 YFSETQ. CDR3 length: 15 residues. In nucleotides, the CDR3 is TGCGCCAGCAGCTCCCAACGGGACAGAAACACTGAAGCTTTCTTT. The encoded protein is CASSSQRDRNTEAFF.

The chain has TRBV30 and TRBJ1-4; 9 bases match TRBD1. Trimming cost V 2 bases and J 6 bases; bases outside gene matches: 4. This CDR3 region has 14 residues. Germline V gives CDR1 GTSNPN, CDR2 SVGIG (reference sequence). CDR3 sequence: CAWSSGTGYEKLFF. The CDR3 DNA follows: TGTGCCTGGAGTTCCGGGACAGGGTATGAAAAACTGTTTTTT.

The chain employs TRBV5-1 and TRBJ2-7; D may be TRBD1 (6 bases). The V gene's germline CDR1 is SGHRS and CDR2 YFSETQ. This CDR3 contains 14 residues. Trimming removed 2 bases at V and 1 base at J, with 10 bases between. CDR3 DNA sequence: TGCGCCAGCAGCTTCGGAACAGGGTCCTACGAGCAGTACTTC. Its translation is CASSFGTGSYEQYF.

The J gene is TRBJ1-1, the V gene TRBV7-9; D is unresolved. The CDR3 covers 12 residues. V lost 3 bases to trimming and J lost 6 bases, with 8 bases between them. Germline V gene data show CDR1 as SEHNR and CDR2 as FQNEAQ (reference sequence). The CDR3 DNA follows: TGTGCCAGCAGCTTCCAGGTCCCTGAAGCTTTCTTT. Translation: CASSFQVPEAFF.

In DNA form, the CDR3 reads TGTGCCAGCAGCGTAGGGCGGGGAACTACGGCGCAGTACTTC. It specifies CASSVGRGTTAQYF. V is TRBV9 and J is TRBJ2-7; D may be TRBD2 (6 bases). The germline gives CDR1 SGDLS, CDR2 YYNGEE. This CDR3 region has 14 residues. Trimming left V 0 bases short and J 9 bases short, with 16 bases between.

The chain joins TRBV15 to TRBJ2-3; 9 nucleotides align to TRBD2. The CDR3 spans 15 residues. The V gene end was trimmed by 4 bases and the J gene end by 6 bases; junction bases not matched to a gene: 8. Germline V gives CDR1 LNHNV, CDR2 YYDKDF (reference sequence). DNA of the CDR3: TGTGCCACCAGCACTGGCGGGGGGGAGGCGGATACGCAGTATTTT. Translation: CATSTGGGEADTQYF.

This rearrangement joins TRBV2 to TRBJ1-6; 10 nucleotides match TRBD1. The CDR3 is 15 amino acids. CDR1 is SNHLY, CDR2 FYNNEI, per germline. The J segment lost 9 bases and the V segment lost 3 bases, leaving 5 bases of the junction unmatched. The CDR3 loop is CASSEGQGRSSPLHF. CDR3 DNA: TGTGCCAGCAGTGAGGGACAGGGGCGTAGTTCACCCCTCCACTTT.

This clone was counted once. The chain recombines TRBV5-1 with TRBJ2-3, with TRBD1 as a possible D gene (6 bases). Germline V gene sequence: CDR1 SGHRS, CDR2 YFSETQ. The ends were cut back, 0 bases at V and 1 base at J, with 6 bases in the middle. This CDR3 is 14 amino acids long. The CDR3 here is CASSLGGRTDTQYF. CDR3 nucleotide sequence: TGCGCCAGCAGCTTGGGGGGGCGCACAGATACGCAGTATTTT. Looking up the rest from reference TRBV5-1 and TRBJ2-3 gives the full variable domain: KAGVTQTPRYLIKTRGQQVTLSCSPISGHRSVSWYQQTPGQGLQFLFEYFSETQRNKGNFPGRFSGRQFSNSRSEMNVSTLELGDSALYLCASSLGGRTDTQYFGPGTRLTVL.

The gene calls are TRBV9 and TRBJ1-3; 8 bases map to TRBD1. V shed 2 bases and J 0 bases; nucleotides not matched to a gene: 7. Germline CDR1 is SGDLS and CDR2 is YYNGEE. The CDR3 covers 17 residues. The CDR3 is CASSVAGQASSGNTIYF. CDR3 nucleotide sequence: TGTGCCAGCAGCGTCGCGGGACAGGCAAGCTCTGGAAACACCATATATTTT.

Only one count was recorded for this clone. The chain links TRBV5-4 to TRBJ2-2; 11 nucleotides align to TRBD1. CDR3 length equals 15 residues. V gave up 4 bases and J gave up 5 bases; unmatched junction bases: 4. CDR1 is SGHNT, CDR2 YYREEE, per germline (reference sequence). The CDR3 is CASSTGTGGTGELFF. DNA of the CDR3: TGTGCCAGCAGCACCGGGACAGGGGGGACCGGGGAGCTGTTTTTT. The complete variable domain, with remaining parts taken from reference TRBV5-4 and TRBJ2-2, reads ETGVTQSPTHLIKTRGQQVTLRCSSQSGHNTVSWYQQALGQGPQFIFQYYREEENGRGNFPPRFSGLQFPNYSSELNVNALELDDSALYLCASSTGTGGTGELFFGEGSRLTVL.

This clone was detected a few times. This sequence joins TRBV19 and TRBJ2-2; 11 bases line up with TRBD1. Germline CDR1 and CDR2: LNHDA and SQIVND (reference sequence). Trimming took 7 bases from V and 6 from J; bases not matched to a gene: 1. The CDR3 covers 13 residues. The CDR3 DNA reads as TGTGCCAGTAAGGGACAGGGGGCCGGGGAGCTGTTTTTT. Encoded protein: CASKGQGAGELFF. Based on the CDR3 plus reference TRBV19 and TRBJ2-2, the full variable domain is DGGITQSPKYLFRKEGQNVTLSCEQNLNHDAMYWYRQDPGQGLRLIYYSQIVNDFQKGDIAEGYSVSREKKESFPLTVTSAQKNPTAFYLCASKGQGAGELFFGEGSRLTVL.

The chain couples TRBV30 to TRBJ1-1, with a tentative D call TRBD1 (6 bases). The CDR3 is 14 amino acids. Germline loops: CDR1 GTSNPN, CDR2 SVGIG (reference sequence). V was pared by 2 bases and J by 1 base, with 11 bases between. CDR3: CAWSRQGRNTEAFF. The DNA for the CDR3 is TGTGCCTGGAGTCGGCAGGGGCGGAACACTGAAGCTTTCTTT.

V usage is TRBV30 and J usage is TRBJ1-1; possible D gene TRBD1, 5 bases. Germline V lookup: CDR1 GTSNPN, CDR2 SVGIG (reference sequence). V lost 0 bases, J lost 4 bases, and 15 bases lay in between. This CDR3 contains 15 residues. CDR3 in amino acids: CAWSVQWWGGTEAFF. In nucleotides, the CDR3 is TGTGCCTGGAGTGTACAGTGGTGGGGCGGCACTGAAGCTTTCTTT.

Written as DNA, the CDR3 is TGTGCCAGCAGTGATTACAGAGAAGCTTTCTTT. Translation: CASSDYREAFF. The gene calls are TRBV25-1 and TRBJ1-1; D gene uncertain. Germline V lookup: CDR1 MGHDK, CDR2 SYGVNS. This CDR3 region has 11 residues. Deletions cut 3 bases from V and 8 bases from J, with 7 bases between.

The CDR3 region is CASSLLAGGPDTQYF. For the CDR3, the DNA is TGCGCCAGCAGCCTACTAGCGGGGGGCCCAGATACGCAGTATTTT. The chain combines TRBV5-1 with TRBJ2-3, with 12 bases lining up with TRBD2. Germline CDR1 SGHRS, CDR2 YFSETQ. J gave up 4 bases and V 4 bases, and 4 bases lay outside the gene matches. The CDR3 runs to 15 residues.

In this sample, this clone turned up once. The CDR3 spells CASSKTGSNQPQHF. CDR3 DNA: TGTGCCAGCAGCAAAACAGGAAGCAATCAGCCCCAGCATTTT. V usage is TRBV7-9 and J usage is TRBJ1-5, with a possible D match to TRBD1 (5 bases). The V end was cut by 5 bases, the J end by 1 base, with 9 bases between. The CDR3 spans 14 residues. CDR1 and CDR2 from the germline V gene are SEHNR and FQNEAQ (reference sequence).

The chain joins TRBV5-1 to TRBJ1-1, with 7 bases identical to TRBD1. Looked up from germline, CDR1 is SGHRS and CDR2 is YFSETQ. The CDR3 length is 16 residues. The junction had 9 bases not matched to a gene; V was cut back by 4 bases and J by 0 bases. CDR3 sequence reads: CASSGRDSTLNTEAFF. CDR3 nucleotides: TGCGCCAGCAGCGGCCGGGACAGCACCCTGAACACTGAAGCTTTCTTT. The variable domain in full, with the rest retrieved from reference TRBV5-1 and TRBJ1-1, is KAGVTQTPRYLIKTRGQQVTLSCSPISGHRSVSWYQQTPGQGLQFLFEYFSETQRNKGNFPGRFSGRQFSNSRSEMNVSTLELGDSALYLCASSGRDSTLNTEAFFGQGTRLTVV.

V and J are TRBV6-5 and TRBJ2-7; 10 bases align to TRBD1. The CDR3 extends over 15 amino acids. Germline-derived CDR1 and CDR2 are MNHEY and SVGAGI. The V and J ends lost 2 bases and 0 bases, in that order; junction bases with no gene match: 1. CDR3 nucleotides: TGTGCCAGCAGTTACGGGGACAGGGGCTCCTACGAGCAGTACTTC. Translating gives CASSYGDRGSYEQYF.

The J gene is TRBJ2-1, the V gene TRBV18, with D perhaps matching TRBD2 (7 bases). Trimming removed 6 bases from V and 0 bases from J, with 21 bases in between. Germline values: CDR1 KGHSH, CDR2 LQKENI. This CDR3 region has 18 residues. The CDR3 DNA follows: TGTGCCAGCTCCACAATGGGGGGGCTCGGGGTCTCCTACAATGAGCAGTTCTTC. It translates to CASSTMGGLGVSYNEQFF.

The CDR3 nucleotides read TGTGCCACCAGCAGAGAGGCCAAATCTTTTGAGACCCAGTACTTC. As protein: CATSREAKSFETQYF. This chain connects TRBV15 to TRBJ2-5; no definite D call. V was trimmed by 0 bases and J by 5 bases, leaving 13 bases between them. The CDR3 loop spans 15 amino acids. CDR1 and CDR2 from the germline V gene are LNHNV and YYDKDF (reference sequence).

The CDR3 nucleotides read TGTGCCAGCAGTTACAGGCTCCAAGAGACCCAGTACTTC. Amino acid sequence: CASSYRLQETQYF. V and J are TRBV11-1 and TRBJ2-5; perhaps TRBD1 as D (5 bases). Germline V gene data show CDR1 as SGHAT and CDR2 as FQDESV (reference sequence). The V gene lost 6 bases and the J gene lost 1 base, with 9 bases spanning the gap. The CDR3 is 13 residues long.

This chain links TRBV21-1 with TRBJ2-5; TRBD2, the table's D call, was not compared with the DNA. TRBV21-1 is tagged as a pseudogene. The CDR3 has 18 amino acids. The CDR3 DNA is TGTGCCAGCAGCAAAGGGGTACTAGCGGGGGCCGAGGTTATAACCCAGTACTTC. As protein: CASSKGVLAGAEVITQYF.

In its sample, this clone was seen once. The rearrangement uses TRBV7-2 and TRBJ2-5, with D maybe TRBD2 (5 bases). Per the germline V gene, CDR1 is SGHTA and CDR2 is FQGNSA. The V gene lost 2 bases and the J gene lost 4 bases, with 17 bases spanning the gap. This CDR3 is built from 16 residues. CDR3 DNA sequence: TGTGCCAGCAGCTTAACGGCGGGCTTCACCCGAGAGACCCAGTACTTC. Amino acid sequence: CASSLTAGFTRETQYF.

The chain employs TRBV18 and TRBJ1-1, with D possibly matching TRBD1 (6 bases). The CDR3 contains 16 residues. V lost 0 bases and J 9 bases, leaving 20 bases between the germline ends. CDR1 KGHSH and CDR2 LQKENI come from the germline V gene. DNA of the CDR3: TGTGCCAGCTCACCACCGGCCATCGGGACACCCTCCAAAGCTTTCTTT. It codes for CASSPPAIGTPSKAFF.

The chain has TRBV6-6 and TRBJ1-2; D unclear. The CDR3 runs to 13 residues. Germline assignment: CDR1 MNHNY and CDR2 SVGAGI (reference sequence). The V and J ends lost 8 bases and 4 bases respectively, with 14 bases between them. The CDR3 bases are TGTGCCAGCGGTCGGCCGAGCGTCTATGGCTACACCTTC. It yields the protein CASGRPSVYGYTF.